Below, 4 T cell receptor beta chains from the same sample are listed, as sequenced in a study of shared clonotypes between healthy human individuals. Clones were read by immunoSEQ multiplex PCR, and TCRdb kept only the in-frame ones, dropping some. Of 2,100,000 or so clones listed, 90% to 96% are singletons. The sequenced material came from naive CD4+ T cells sorted from blood. Subset of the sample: CD45RA+ positively selected. The origin of the receptors is a man younger than 35 in good health.

V and J are TRBV4-1 and TRBJ1-1; tentatively, D is TRBD1 (5 bases). Looked up from germline, CDR1 is MGHRA and CDR2 is YSYEKL. This CDR3 is 15 amino acids long. V dropped 1 base and J dropped 0 bases, with 9 bases sitting between them. CDR3 in amino acids: CASSQGQGVNTEAFF. The CDR3, as DNA: TGCGCCAGCAGCCAAGGGCAGGGCGTGAACACTGAAGCTTTCTTT.

V usage is TRBV6-1 and J usage is TRBJ2-7, with D uncertain. Germline CDR1 reads MNHNS; CDR2 reads SASEGT. V was pared by 1 base and J by 4 bases, with 11 bases between. The CDR3 has 14 amino acids. This CDR3 reads CASSEESSRYEQYF. CDR3 bases: TGTGCCAGCAGTGAAGAATCCTCCCGGTACGAGCAGTACTTC.

Remarks on this clone: Other DNA sequences in the same sample also yield this CDR3. This rearrangement joins TRBV5-4 to TRBJ2-1, with D hard to call. This CDR3 has 15 amino acids. Trimming shortened V by 4 bases and J by 0 bases, and 11 bases separated the two germline ends. The germline V gene encodes CDR1 SGHNT and CDR2 YYREEE (reference sequence). The CDR3 DNA reads TGTGCCAGCAGCCAGGACGGCAGCTCCTACAATGAGCAGTTCTTC. Amino acid sequence: CASSQDGSSYNEQFF.

The chain couples TRBV2 to TRBJ2-7; 10 positions agree with TRBD1. Germline lookup yields CDR1 SNHLY and CDR2 FYNNEI. Germline trimming cut 11 bases from V and 2 bases from J; bases unmatched to any gene: 9. The CDR3 has 14 residues. The CDR3 region is CAFRRGTGAYEQYF. The CDR3 DNA reads TGTGCCTTCAGGAGGGGGACAGGGGCCTACGAGCAGTACTTC.